A selection of T cell receptor beta chains follows, all from one sample in a study of OX40 agonist ivuxolimab in advanced cancers. Only in-frame clones appear in the TCRdb table, and some are missing; sequencing was by immunoSEQ multiplex PCR. The data hold around 57,000 clones, with around 92% observed a single time. Here the sequenced sample was CD4+ or CD8+ T cells sorted from blood, taken in a trial of the OX40 agonist ivuxolimab. Every receptor here comes from an adult with an advanced solid tumor such as melanoma, head and neck, liver or kidney cancer. Both conserved end residues are part of each CDR3. A D gene is named only where the DNA matches it firmly. Size is omitted from some rows. Given values are once, few, many or a class for expanded clones.

J gene,clone size,V gene,D gene,CDR3 protein,CDR3 DNA
TRBJ2-5,once,TRBV30,NA,CAWSYGSLETQYF,TGTGCCTGGAGTTATGGGTCCTTGGAGACCCAGTACTTC
TRBJ2-5,NA,TRBV4-1,NA,CASSQGPGVQETQYF,TGCGCCAGCAGCCAAGGTCCAGGGGTCCAAGAGACCCAGTACTTC
TRBJ1-6,NA,TRBV28,NA,CASSFADNSPLHF,TGTGCCAGCAGTTTCGCTGATAATTCACCCCTCCACTTT
TRBJ2-7,once,TRBV29-1,NA,CSAQEGAYEQYF,TGCAGCGCCCAAGAAGGAGCCTACGAGCAGTACTTC
TRBJ1-2,NA,TRBV30,NA,CAWMIPGLAYGYTF,TGTGCCTGGATGATACCGGGACTAGCCTATGGCTACACCTTC
TRBJ2-2,NA,TRBV9,NA,CASSPNSGELFF,TGTGCCAGCAGCCCCAACTCGGGGGAGCTGTTTTTT
TRBJ1-1,NA,TRBV30,NA,CAWETTQEAKDTEAFF,TGTGCCTGGGAGACCACTCAGGAGGCCAAGGACACTGAAGCTTTCTTT
TRBJ2-7,NA,TRBV30,TRBD1,CAWSTDSTGVVGEQYF,TGTGCCTGGAGTACGGATTCTACAGGGGTGGTTGGCGAGCAGTACTTC
TRBJ2-3,NA,TRBV5-4,NA,CASSGGRTDTQYF,TGTGCCAGCAGCGGCGGGCGCACAGATACGCAGTATTTT
TRBJ2-1,NA,TRBV9,TRBD2,CASSDIAGGKNEQFF,TGTGCCAGCAGCGATATAGCGGGAGGTAAAAATGAGCAGTTCTTC
TRBJ2-2,once,TRBV13,TRBD2,CASSLGGITGELFF,TGTGCCAGCAGCTTGGGAGGGATCACCGGGGAGCTGTTTTTT
TRBJ2-3,NA,TRBV9,TRBD2,CASSAPGTSGGHTDTQYF,TGTGCCAGCAGCGCCCCCGGGACTAGCGGGGGTCACACAGATACGCAGTATTTT
TRBJ1-1,NA,TRBV6-5,NA,CASIRGNTEAFF,TGTGCCAGCATTCGGGGGAACACTGAAGCTTTCTTT
TRBJ1-5,NA,TRBV28,NA,CASLEEGYNQPQHF,TGTGCCAGCCTTGAGGAAGGGTACAATCAGCCCCAGCATTTT
TRBJ2-1,NA,TRBV6-5,TRBD1,CASSWTGVVNEQFF,TGTGCCAGCAGTTGGACAGGGGTGGTCAATGAGCAGTTCTTC
TRBJ1-3,few,TRBV19,TRBD1,CASQGGGASGNTIYF,TGTGCCTCCCAGGGAGGGGGCGCATCTGGAAACACCATATATTTT
TRBJ2-1,NA,TRBV7-8,TRBD2,CASSPPGGSLYNEQFF,TGTGCCAGCAGCCCCCCGGGGGGTTCCCTTTACAATGAGCAGTTCTTC
TRBJ2-7,NA,TRBV6-6,NA,CASREDTGPYEQYF,TGTGCCAGCAGGGAGGACACGGGGCCTTACGAGCAGTACTTC
TRBJ1-2,NA,TRBV12-5,NA,CAILSRLSYGYTF,TGTGCTATCCTCTCGAGGTTAAGCTATGGCTACACCTTC
TRBJ2-2,NA,TRBV28,TRBD2,CASSSPGLAGGRSGELFF,TGTGCCAGCAGTTCGCCGGGACTAGCGGGGGGCAGGTCCGGGGAGCTGTTTTTT
TRBJ2-1,NA,TRBV6-5,NA,CASRDYNEQFF,TGTGCCAGCAGGGACTACAATGAGCAGTTCTTC
TRBJ2-7,once,TRBV4-3,NA,CASSQEAGTYPYEQYF,TGCGCCAGCAGCCAAGAGGCAGGGACTTACCCCTACGAGCAGTACTTC
TRBJ1-2,NA,TRBV25-1,TRBD1,CASSDGRGTGYTF,TGTGCCAGCAGTGACGGCAGGGGGACTGGCTACACCTTC
TRBJ1-1,NA,TRBV7-2,NA,CASSLEEGNTEAFF,TGTGCCAGCAGCTTAGAGGAGGGAAACACTGAAGCTTTCTTT
TRBJ2-7,NA,TRBV7-9,NA,CASSPQGRIEQYF,TGTGCCAGCAGCCCACAGGGAAGGATCGAGCAGTACTTC
TRBJ2-2,NA,TRBV6-5,NA,CASSWSFPGELFF,TGTGCCAGCAGTTGGTCGTTCCCCGGGGAGCTGTTTTTT
TRBJ1-2,NA,TRBV6-5,NA,CASSPGLYGYTF,TGTGCCAGCAGTCCCGGACTCTATGGCTACACCTTC
TRBJ1-1,NA,TRBV30,NA,CGAHQNTEAFF,TGTGGGGCACACCAGAACACTGAAGCTTTCTTT
TRBJ2-7,once,TRBV28,NA,CASSSHEQYF,TGTGCCAGCAGTTCCCACGAGCAGTACTTC
TRBJ2-3,NA,TRBV7-9,TRBD2,CASSPGTSGGPQYF,TGTGCCAGCAGCCCAGGGACTAGCGGGGGGCCTCAGTATTTT
TRBJ1-2,NA,TRBV21-1,NA,CASIPRVEGGYGYTF,TGTGCCAGCATCCCACGGGTGGAAGGGGGATATGGCTACACCTTC
TRBJ2-3,NA,TRBV4-2,TRBD2,CASSQVGLAVDTQYF,TGTGCCAGCAGCCAAGTGGGACTAGCGGTAGATACGCAGTATTTT
TRBJ2-5,NA,TRBV9,NA,CASSPPVQETQYF,TGTGCCAGCAGCCCGCCGGTCCAAGAGACCCAGTACTTC
TRBJ1-2,NA,TRBV28,TRBD1,CASSFRDREYGYTF,TGTGCCAGCAGTTTCAGGGACAGGGAATATGGCTACACCTTC
TRBJ1-1,NA,TRBV5-4,NA,CASSLKDSRTEAFF,TGTGCCAGCAGCTTGAAGGACAGTAGAACTGAAGCTTTCTTT
TRBJ2-7,NA,TRBV6-5,NA,CASSYSDGSYEQYF,TGTGCCAGCAGTTACTCGGACGGCTCCTACGAGCAGTACTTC
TRBJ2-3,NA,TRBV6-6,NA,CASSYPDGFPDTQYF,TGTGCCAGCAGTTACCCGGACGGGTTCCCGGATACGCAGTATTTT
TRBJ1-5,NA,TRBV30,NA,CAWGGEYSNQPQHF,TGTGCCTGGGGGGGAGAATATAGCAATCAGCCCCAGCATTTT
TRBJ2-1,NA,TRBV4-2,NA,CASSQERGTSYNEQFF,TGTGCCAGCAGCCAAGAAAGGGGGACCTCCTACAATGAGCAGTTCTTC
TRBJ1-1,NA,TRBV2,NA,CASSSQRSGMNTEAFF,TGTGCCAGCAGTTCGCAACGGAGCGGCATGAACACTGAAGCTTTCTTT